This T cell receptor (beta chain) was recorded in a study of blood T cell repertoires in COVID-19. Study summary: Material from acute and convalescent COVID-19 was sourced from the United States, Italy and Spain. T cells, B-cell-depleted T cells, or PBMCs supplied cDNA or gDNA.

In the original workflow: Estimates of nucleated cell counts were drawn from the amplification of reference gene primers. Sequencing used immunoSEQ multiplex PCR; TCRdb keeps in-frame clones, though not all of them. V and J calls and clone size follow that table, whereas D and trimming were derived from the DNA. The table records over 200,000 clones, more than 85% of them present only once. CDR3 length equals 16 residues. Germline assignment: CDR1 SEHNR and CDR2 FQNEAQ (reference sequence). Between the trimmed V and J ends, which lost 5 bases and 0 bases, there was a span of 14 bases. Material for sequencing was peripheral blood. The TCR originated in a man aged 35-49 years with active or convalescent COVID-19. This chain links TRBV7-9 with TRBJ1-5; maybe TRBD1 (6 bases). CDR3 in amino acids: CASSTSGTNSNQPQHF. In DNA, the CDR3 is TGTGCCAGCAGCACCTCGGGGACAAATAGCAATCAGCCCCAGCATTTT.